These T cell receptor beta chains were read from a single sample in a study of blood T cell repertoires in COVID-19. Sequenced by immunoSEQ multiplex PCR; TCRdb stores in-frame clones only, minus some. The sample records a few hundred thousand clones, approximately 84% being singletons. Material: PBMCs or T cells enriched from blood (not recorded which). These receptors were obtained from a middle-aged man who had recovered from COVID-19. CDR3s include the opening cysteine and the closing phenylalanine or tryptophan. D genes are given only for firm matches. The size field is filled for only some rows; it gives once, few, many or a size class.

j_call | clone_size | v_call | d_call | cdr3_aa | cdr3_nt
TRBJ1-2 | once | TRBV28 | TRBD1 | CASTGQGAQKNYGYTF | TGTGCCAGCACGGGACAGGGGGCCCAAAAGAACTATGGCTACACCTTC
TRBJ2-2 | . | TRBV19 | . | CASSILGPNTGELFF | TGTGCCAGTAGTATATTGGGGCCGAACACCGGGGAGCTGTTTTTT
TRBJ1-1 | . | TRBV6-2/TRBV6-3 | TRBD1 | CASSYAPGQGANTEAFF | TGTGCCAGCAGTTACGCTCCGGGACAGGGGGCGAACACTGAAGCTTTCTTT
TRBJ1-1 | once | TRBV2 | . | CASTLITGNTEAFF | TGTGCCAGCACCCTGATAACAGGGAACACTGAAGCTTTCTTT
TRBJ2-7 | few | TRBV15 | . | CATSRDEDEQYF | TGTGCCACCAGCAGAGATGAGGACGAGCAGTACTTC
TRBJ1-1 | . | TRBV7-9 | . | CASSPRSEAFF | TGTGCCAGCAGCCCCCGGTCCGAAGCTTTCTTT
TRBJ1-6 | . | TRBV5-1 | TRBD1 | CASSLTGQGSSPLHF | TGCGCCAGCAGCTTAACCGGACAGGGTTCTTCACCCCTCCACTTT
TRBJ1-6 | . | TRBV30 | . | CAWSVLEGLLSPLHF | TGTGCCTGGAGTGTACTGGAGGGTCTGCTTTCACCCCTCCACTTT
TRBJ2-7 | . | TRBV9 | TRBD1 | CASSVAGGSEQQYF | TGTGCCAGCAGCGTTGCAGGGGGCTCGGAGCAGCAGTACTTC
TRBJ1-2 | . | TRBV18 | TRBD1 | CASSPADRGGTF | TGTGCCAGCTCACCAGCCGACAGGGGAGGCACCTTC
TRBJ2-2 | . | TRBV7-6 | TRBD1 | CASRTWTGKAGELFF | TGTGCCAGCAGAACATGGACAGGGAAGGCCGGGGAGCTGTTTTTT
TRBJ2-1 | . | TRBV4-1 | . | CASSRYGERAIFNEQFF | TGCGCCAGCAGCCGTTACGGCGAGCGGGCGATTTTCAATGAGCAGTTCTTC
TRBJ1-6 | . | TRBV7-2 | . | CASSFHTVSLHF | TGTGCCAGCAGCTTCCACACCGTATCCCTCCACTTT
TRBJ2-1 | . | TRBV9 | . | CASSVGPGDNEQFF | TGTGCCAGCAGCGTAGGACCCGGGGACAACGAGCAGTTCTTC
TRBJ2-7 | . | TRBV19 | TRBD1 | CASSNGQGGEQYF | TGTGCCAGTAGTAACGGACAGGGAGGCGAGCAGTACTTC
TRBJ1-2 | . | TRBV18 | . | CASSPVAGESGYTF | TGTGCCAGCTCACCCGTAGCGGGGGAGAGTGGCTACACCTTC
TRBJ2-3 | . | TRBV7-9 | TRBD1 | CASSLGTGTGSTDTQYF | TGTGCCAGCAGCTTAGGTACCGGGACAGGGTCCACAGATACGCAGTATTTT
TRBJ2-7 | . | TRBV6-5 | . | CASRPPGSYEQYF | TGTGCCAGCAGGCCCCCCGGGAGCTACGAGCAGTACTTC
TRBJ2-7 | . | TRBV5-6 | . | CASTSGRGDEQYF | TGTGCCAGCACCTCGGGCAGGGGGGACGAGCAGTACTTC
TRBJ1-2 | . | TRBV28 | . | CASRPNEGRNYGYTF | TGTGCCAGCAGGCCCAATGAAGGGAGGAACTATGGCTACACCTTC
TRBJ1-5 | . | TRBV7-8 | . | CASSVYRDQPQHF | TGTGCCAGCAGCGTCTACCGGGATCAGCCCCAGCATTTT
TRBJ2-3 | . | TRBV7-3 | TRBD1 | CASSFRGQSTDTQYF | TGTGCCAGCAGCTTTAGGGGACAGAGCACAGATACGCAGTATTTT
TRBJ1-2 | few | TRBV29-1 | TRBD1 | CSVPWDRADFYGYTF | TGCAGCGTTCCGTGGGACAGGGCTGATTTTTATGGCTACACCTTC
TRBJ1-3 | . | TRBV18 | . | CASSEGQRANTIYF | TGTGCCAGCTCAGAAGGACAGAGGGCAAACACCATATATTTT
TRBJ1-1 | . | TRBV23-1 | . | CASSRGGTEAFF | TGCGCCAGCAGTCGAGGGGGCACTGAAGCTTTCTTT
TRBJ1-2 | . | TRBV4-2 | . | CASSQGRQGNGYTF | TGTGCCAGCAGCCAAGGGCGGCAGGGTAATGGCTACACCTTC
TRBJ2-7 | . | TRBV6-1 | TRBD1 | CASSDRTGGVYEQYF | TGTGCCAGCAGTGATAGGACAGGGGGCGTTTACGAGCAGTACTTC
TRBJ1-1 | . | TRBV6-6 | . | CASSEDSLNTEAFF | TGTGCCAGCAGCGAGGACAGCCTGAACACTGAAGCTTTCTTT
TRBJ2-3 | . | TRBV5-1 | TRBD2 | CASSLASGDTQYF | TGCGCCAGCAGCTTGGCTAGCGGGGATACGCAGTATTTT
TRBJ2-3 | . | TRBV7-3 | . | CASSLVEGDTQYF | TGTGCCAGCAGCTTAGTGGAGGGGGATACGCAGTATTTT
TRBJ1-5 | . | TRBV5-1 | . | CASSLDGEQPQHF | TGCGCCAGCAGCTTGGACGGAGAGCAGCCCCAGCATTTT
TRBJ2-3 | . | TRBV14 | . | CASSLRLRSTDTQYF | TGTGCCAGCAGCCTAAGACTGCGGAGCACAGATACGCAGTATTTT
TRBJ1-3 | . | TRBV5-4 | . | CASSLTTGIGNTIYF | TGTGCCAGCAGCTTAACGACAGGAATTGGAAACACCATATATTTT
TRBJ1-6 | . | TRBV9 | . | CASSVEAGDYNSPLHF | TGTGCCAGCAGCGTAGAGGCAGGGGACTATAATTCACCCCTCCACTTT
TRBJ2-2 | . | TRBV18 | . | CASSPMLLRELFF | TGTGCCAGCTCACCAATGTTACTCCGGGAGCTGTTTTTT
TRBJ1-5 | . | TRBV7-2 | . | CASSPRGSNQPQHF | TGTGCCAGCAGCCCCCGCGGGAGCAATCAGCCCCAGCATTTT
TRBJ2-5 | . | TRBV28 | . | CASSLGGLPETQYF | TGTGCCAGCAGTTTAGGAGGGCTACCGGAGACCCAGTACTTC
TRBJ1-5 | . | TRBV9 | . | CASSVGEYSNQPQHF | TGTGCCAGCAGCGTAGGCGAATATAGCAATCAGCCCCAGCATTTT
TRBJ1-1 | once | TRBV4-3 | . | CASSHLGGYTEAFF | TGCGCCAGCAGCCATTTAGGCGGGTACACTGAAGCTTTCTTT
TRBJ2-7 | few | TRBV10-1 | TRBD2 | CASSRLAGGNEQYF | TGCGCCAGCAGTCGACTAGCGGGAGGAAACGAGCAGTACTTC
TRBJ2-1 | once | TRBV6-5 | TRBD2 | CASSYSRVAGGEEQFF | TGTGCCAGCAGTTACTCTAGGGTAGCGGGAGGGGAAGAGCAGTTCTTC
TRBJ1-5 | . | TRBV29-1 | TRBD1 | CSVSTGLSNQPQHF | TGCAGCGTCTCGACAGGGCTCAGCAATCAGCCCCAGCATTTT
TRBJ1-2 | . | TRBV19 | . | CASSIGAPPDGYTF | TGTGCCAGTAGTATAGGGGCACCACCGGATGGCTACACCTTC
TRBJ2-4 | . | TRBV7-7 | . | CASSRPREGRENIQYF | TGTGCCAGCAGCCGCCCCCGGGAAGGGCGTGAAAACATTCAGTACTTC
TRBJ1-2 | . | TRBV5-8 | . | CASSSAGAEGYGYTF | TGTGCCAGCAGCTCAGCTGGGGCGGAGGGCTATGGCTACACCTTC
TRBJ1-1 | . | TRBV7-9 | . | CASSSKLKGGTEAFF | TGTGCCAGCAGCTCCAAGCTCAAAGGAGGCACTGAAGCTTTCTTT
TRBJ2-1 | . | TRBV21-1 | . | CASSKVAGENNNEQFF | TGTGCCAGCAGCAAAGTAGCAGGGGAGAATAACAATGAGCAGTTCTTC
TRBJ2-7 | . | TRBV28 | . | CASSLRVRGREQYF | TGTGCCAGCAGTTTAAGGGTCAGGGGTCGCGAGCAGTACTTC
TRBJ1-2 | . | TRBV11-2 | . | CASSPTRDKLYGYTF | TGTGCCAGCAGTCCCACCCGGGACAAACTCTATGGCTACACCTTC
TRBJ2-3 | . | TRBV24-1 | . | CATSDLGPGRTPVPDTQYF | TGTGCCACCAGTGATTTAGGCCCAGGCCGAACTCCCGTCCCAGATACGCAGTATTTT
TRBJ2-1 | . | TRBV19 | . | CASSGGLYPHEQFF | TGTGCCAGTAGTGGGGGCCTTTATCCCCATGAGCAGTTCTTC
TRBJ1-6 | . | TRBV7-3 | . | CASSLGATNSPLHF | TGTGCCAGCAGCCTGGGGGCGACCAATTCACCCCTCCACTTT
TRBJ2-2 | once | TRBV11-3 | TRBD2 | CASSLEASGPANTGELFF | TGTGCCAGCAGCTTAGAAGCTAGCGGGCCCGCGAACACCGGGGAGCTGTTTTTT
TRBJ2-1 | . | TRBV5-1 | . | CASSLAGEASYNEQFF | TGCGCCAGCAGCTTGGCTGGGGAGGCCTCCTACAATGAGCAGTTCTTC
TRBJ1-4 | . | TRBV5-1 | TRBD1 | CASSLGTGAGVEKLFF | TGCGCCAGCAGCTTGGGAACAGGGGCAGGGGTAGAAAAACTGTTTTTT
TRBJ1-6 | . | TRBV11-3 | . | CASSLSRASPLHF | TGTGCCAGCAGCTTGTCCAGGGCTTCACCCCTCCACTTT
TRBJ1-1 | . | TRBV18 | . | CASSPGREEAFF | TGTGCCAGCTCACCCGGCAGGGAAGAAGCTTTCTTT
TRBJ2-3 | . | TRBV4-1 | TRBD2 | CASRPGGLAGGLSTDTQYF | TGCGCCAGCCGCCCCGGAGGACTAGCGGGAGGGCTCAGCACAGATACGCAGTATTTT
TRBJ1-2 | . | TRBV7-9 | . | CASSLLGDGGYTF | TGTGCCAGCAGCTTATTAGGGGATGGTGGCTACACCTTC
TRBJ2-1 | . | TRBV11-3 | . | CASSLGPREQFF | TGTGCCAGCAGCTTAGGCCCGAGGGAGCAGTTCTTC